These T cell receptor beta chains were read from a single sample in a study of OX40 agonist ivuxolimab in advanced cancers. TCRdb's table, derived via immunoSEQ multiplex PCR, lists solely in-frame clones and lacks some. The sample includes tens of thousands of clones, approximately 89% of them seen just once. Sequencing used CD4+ or CD8+ T cells sorted from blood, obtained in a trial of the OX40 agonist ivuxolimab. These receptors originate from an adult with an advanced solid tumor such as melanoma, head and neck, liver or kidney cancer. CDR3s include the opening cysteine and the closing phenylalanine or tryptophan. The D gene is left open where the match is weak. The size of a clone is reported for some rows only, either as once, few or many, or as a class for expanded clones.

v_call: TRBV5-6; j_call: TRBJ2-7; d_call: NA; clone_size: NA; cdr3_nt: TGTGCCAGCAGCCGTTTAGCGGTCTACGAGCAGTACTTC; cdr3_aa: CASSRLAVYEQYF
v_call: TRBV7-9; j_call: TRBJ2-2; d_call: NA; clone_size: NA; cdr3_nt: TGTGCCAGCAGCTTATCAGAGAGCACCGGGGAGCTGTTTTTT; cdr3_aa: CASSLSESTGELFF
v_call: TRBV27; j_call: TRBJ2-7; d_call: NA; clone_size: NA; cdr3_nt: TGTGCCAGCAGTCCCACACCAGAACAGGGGGGGACGTACGAGCAGTACTTC; cdr3_aa: CASSPTPEQGGTYEQYF
v_call: TRBV5-1; j_call: TRBJ1-1; d_call: NA; clone_size: NA; cdr3_nt: TGCGCCAGCAGCTTTTGGGTTTACACTGAAGCTTTCTTT; cdr3_aa: CASSFWVYTEAFF
v_call: TRBV27; j_call: TRBJ1-2; d_call: TRBD1; clone_size: NA; cdr3_nt: TGTGCCAGCAGTTTGACAGGGGTCCGCGGCTACACCTTC; cdr3_aa: CASSLTGVRGYTF
v_call: TRBV5-6; j_call: TRBJ2-3; d_call: NA; clone_size: NA; cdr3_nt: TGTGCCAGCAGCGGCGGGACCACACAAGATACGCAGTATTTT; cdr3_aa: CASSGGTTQDTQYF
v_call: TRBV4-2; j_call: TRBJ2-7; d_call: NA; clone_size: few; cdr3_nt: TGTGCCAGCAGCCAAGAAGGGGCACGTACCTACGAGCAGTACTTC; cdr3_aa: CASSQEGARTYEQYF
v_call: TRBV6-1; j_call: TRBJ2-1; d_call: NA; clone_size: NA; cdr3_nt: TGTGCCAGCAGTCCGGGTTCGGCTAAGAATGAGCAGTTCTTC; cdr3_aa: CASSPGSAKNEQFF
v_call: TRBV28; j_call: TRBJ1-1; d_call: NA; clone_size: NA; cdr3_nt: TGTGCCAGCAGTCCCCGGGGAGGGGGCACTGAAGCTTTCTTT; cdr3_aa: CASSPRGGGTEAFF
v_call: TRBV6-5; j_call: TRBJ2-3; d_call: NA; clone_size: NA; cdr3_nt: TGTGCCAGCAGCCAAGGGACTTACAGCACAGATACGCAGTATTTT; cdr3_aa: CASSQGTYSTDTQYF
v_call: TRBV9; j_call: TRBJ2-3; d_call: NA; clone_size: NA; cdr3_nt: TGTGCCAGCAGCGCTAGCTTGCTCACAGATACGCAGTATTTT; cdr3_aa: CASSASLLTDTQYF
v_call: TRBV29-1; j_call: TRBJ2-2; d_call: NA; clone_size: NA; cdr3_nt: TGCAGCGTTCCCGGAGAGAACACCGGGGAGCTGTTTTTT; cdr3_aa: CSVPGENTGELFF
v_call: TRBV7-7; j_call: TRBJ2-7; d_call: TRBD1; clone_size: NA; cdr3_nt: TGTGCCAGCAGCTTAAAGCCAGGGACAGACTACGAGCAGTACTTC; cdr3_aa: CASSLKPGTDYEQYF
v_call: TRBV18; j_call: TRBJ2-5; d_call: NA; clone_size: NA; cdr3_nt: TGTGCCAGCTCACCCGGGGAGACCCAGTACTTC; cdr3_aa: CASSPGETQYF
v_call: TRBV7-9; j_call: TRBJ2-5; d_call: NA; clone_size: NA; cdr3_nt: TGTGCCAGCAGCTTAGTCCCTTTCTTAGGCCAGTACTTC; cdr3_aa: CASSLVPFLGQYF
v_call: TRBV27; j_call: TRBJ2-7; d_call: TRBD2; clone_size: NA; cdr3_nt: TGTGCCAGCAGTTCAATGGGGTCTAGCGGGAGCGAGCAGTACTTC; cdr3_aa: CASSSMGSSGSEQYF
v_call: TRBV6-5; j_call: TRBJ1-2; d_call: NA; clone_size: NA; cdr3_nt: TGTGCCAGCAGGCAGGGAGCCTATGGCTACACCTTC; cdr3_aa: CASRQGAYGYTF
v_call: TRBV11-2; j_call: TRBJ2-7; d_call: TRBD2; clone_size: NA; cdr3_nt: TGTGCCAGCAGCTTTCTTAGCGGGAGAGCCAACGAGCAGTACTTC; cdr3_aa: CASSFLSGRANEQYF
v_call: TRBV7-3; j_call: TRBJ2-2; d_call: NA; clone_size: NA; cdr3_nt: TGTGCCAGCAGCTTCCCGATAGATCCAGTTCCTGAAGGGGGCGGGGAGCTGTTTTTT; cdr3_aa: CASSFPIDPVPEGGGELFF
v_call: TRBV6-5; j_call: TRBJ2-6; d_call: NA; clone_size: NA; cdr3_nt: TGTGCCAGCAGACAAAGTCGGGCCAACGTCCTGACTTTC; cdr3_aa: CASRQSRANVLTF
v_call: TRBV7-9; j_call: TRBJ1-2; d_call: NA; clone_size: NA; cdr3_nt: TGTGCCAGCAGCTTAGGGCGAGATGGCTACACCTTC; cdr3_aa: CASSLGRDGYTF
v_call: TRBV5-5; j_call: TRBJ2-2; d_call: NA; clone_size: NA; cdr3_nt: TGTGCCAGCAGCCTTCGGGGAGAATCCGGGGAGCTGTTTTTT; cdr3_aa: CASSLRGESGELFF
v_call: TRBV29-1; j_call: TRBJ1-2; d_call: TRBD1; clone_size: NA; cdr3_nt: TGCAGCGTTAATCATGGGACAGAGTACTATGGCTACACCTTC; cdr3_aa: CSVNHGTEYYGYTF
v_call: TRBV6-5; j_call: TRBJ2-5; d_call: NA; clone_size: NA; cdr3_nt: TGTGCCAGCACCTTAGCGGGGCCAGGGGGGACCCAGTACTTC; cdr3_aa: CASTLAGPGGTQYF
v_call: TRBV28; j_call: TRBJ1-2; d_call: NA; clone_size: NA; cdr3_nt: TGTGCCAGCAGTTTAAGAGGGATCCCTGGAAACTATGGCTACACCTTC; cdr3_aa: CASSLRGIPGNYGYTF
v_call: TRBV4-1; j_call: TRBJ1-2; d_call: TRBD1; clone_size: NA; cdr3_nt: TGCGCCAGCAGCCACATGACAGGGGGCTACACCTTC; cdr3_aa: CASSHMTGGYTF
v_call: TRBV28; j_call: TRBJ2-1; d_call: NA; clone_size: NA; cdr3_nt: TGTGCCAGCAGTCATTACGACAGCAGCTCCTACAATGAGCAGTTCTTC; cdr3_aa: CASSHYDSSSYNEQFF